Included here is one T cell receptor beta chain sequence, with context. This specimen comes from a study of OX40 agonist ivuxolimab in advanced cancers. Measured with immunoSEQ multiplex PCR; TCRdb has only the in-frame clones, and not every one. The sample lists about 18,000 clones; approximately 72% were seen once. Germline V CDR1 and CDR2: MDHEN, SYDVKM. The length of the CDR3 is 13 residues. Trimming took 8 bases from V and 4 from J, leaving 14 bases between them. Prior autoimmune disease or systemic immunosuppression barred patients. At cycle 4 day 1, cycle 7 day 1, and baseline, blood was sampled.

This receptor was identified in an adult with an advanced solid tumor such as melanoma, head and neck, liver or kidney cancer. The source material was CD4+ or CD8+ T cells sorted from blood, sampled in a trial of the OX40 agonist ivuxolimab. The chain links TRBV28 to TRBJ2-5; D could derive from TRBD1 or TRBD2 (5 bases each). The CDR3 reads CASQGVRGETQYF. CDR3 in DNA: TGTGCCAGCCAGGGAGTTCGGGGAGAGACCCAGTACTTC.